This T cell receptor (beta chain) was profiled in a study of blood T cell repertoires in COVID-19. Background on the study: The analysed material was cDNA or gDNA that came from T cells, B-cell-depleted T cells, or PBMCs.

Per the authors' pipeline: Amplification from reference gene primers served as the basis for estimated nucleated cell counts. Assay used: immunoSEQ multiplex PCR; TCRdb lists only in-frame clones, some missing. V and J calls and clone size are copied from that table; D and trimming were computed from the DNA. The data hold about 97,000 clones, with approximately 82% observed a single time. From germline, CDR1 is LNHDA and CDR2 SQIVND (reference sequence). This CDR3 comprises 16 residues. The V gene lost 6 bases and the J gene lost 5 bases, with 22 bases spanning the gap. This clone was recorded a few times.

Sequenced sample: peripheral blood. J is TRBJ1-1 and V is TRBV19; TRBD1 might be the D (5 bases). The receptor's source is a man in his 60s with active or convalescent COVID-19. The CDR3 spells CASRSYGGGRRTEAFF. As DNA, the CDR3 is TGTGCCAGTAGATCCTACGGCGGGGGGAGGAGGACTGAAGCTTTCTTT. Supplemented by reference TRBV19 and TRBJ1-1, the full variable domain reads DGGITQSPKYLFRKEGQNVTLSCEQNLNHDAMYWYRQDPGQGLRLIYYSQIVNDFQKGDIAEGYSVSREKKESFPLTVTSAQKNPTAFYLCASRSYGGGRRTEAFFGQGTRLTVV.